The 16 T cell receptor beta chains given below trace back to one sample, sequenced in a study of T cell repertoires in cytomegalovirus infection. These TCRs' antigens remain unknown. One entry per CDR3 protein results from TCRdb running MiXCR on the reads. The sample holds 60,000 to 75,000 distinct CDR3 sequences, 25% to 30% seen once. Sequenced here: CD8+ T cells from cultured PBMCs, sampled from culture after CMV antigen stimulation. The receptor source for this set is a human donor in good health (CMV status not recorded). Some clones in this sample may be carry-over from other donors' samples.

The DNA for the CDR3 is TGTGCCAGCACCCCCAGAGGGGTCGACACCGGGGAGCTGTTTTTT. This translates into CASTPRGVDTGELFF. This sequence joins TRBV5-4 and TRBJ2-2; D may be TRBD1 or TRBD2 (5 bases each). V was shortened by 6 bases and J by 3 bases, with 15 bases between the two germline ends. This CDR3 contains 15 residues. Germline CDR1 reads SGHNT; CDR2 reads YYREEE (reference sequence).

In this sample, this clonotype turned up many times. The chain links TRBV7-2 to TRBJ2-1; 9 positions match TRBD2. V lost 2 bases and J lost 2; bases outside the gene matches: 1. The CDR3 has 15 residues. Germline V gives CDR1 SGHTA, CDR2 FQGNSA. The CDR3 loop is CASSLPSGAYNEQFF. Here the CDR3 DNA reads TGTGCCAGCAGCTTACCTAGCGGGGCCTACAATGAGCAGTTCTTC.

This clonotype was found a few times. The rearrangement joins TRBV7-7 to TRBJ2-3, with D hard to call. Trimming stripped 0 bases from V and 2 bases from J, with 6 bases between. The CDR3 consists of 14 residues. Germline assignment: CDR1 SSHAT and CDR2 FNYEAQ (reference sequence). CDR3: CASSLAENTDTQYF. The CDR3 DNA sequence: TGTGCCAGCAGCTTAGCGGAAAACACAGATACGCAGTATTTT.

This clonotype was picked up many times. The rearrangement links TRBV7-9 to TRBJ2-7, with a tentative D call TRBD2 (6 bases). Germline V lookup: CDR1 SEHNR, CDR2 FQNEAQ (reference sequence). Deletions cut 5 bases from V and 4 bases from J, with 12 bases between. The CDR3 spans 13 residues. The CDR3 is CASSPGLLYEQYF. CDR3 sequence (DNA): TGTGCCAGCAGCCCGGGACTGTTATACGAGCAGTACTTC.

This clonotype came up a few times. V usage is TRBV4-1 and J usage is TRBJ1-1; the D is unclear. The CDR3 consists of 16 residues. V gave up 0 bases and J gave up 4 bases, with 15 bases separating them. Germline assignment: CDR1 MGHRA and CDR2 YSYEKL. CDR3 sequence (DNA): TGCGCCAGCAGCCAAGAGTGGTTCAGTGTGGGCACTGAAGCTTTCTTT. This translates into CASSQEWFSVGTEAFF.

In this sample, this clonotype turned up many times. V gene TRBV4-1 combines with J gene TRBJ2-1; perhaps TRBD1 as D (6 bases). The germline V and J ends were trimmed by 4 bases and 0 bases, with 10 bases remaining between them. Per the germline V gene, CDR1 is MGHRA and CDR2 is YSYEKL. The CDR3 is 15 amino acids. The CDR3 sequence is CASSPDRSSYNEQFF. CDR3 nucleotide sequence: TGCGCCAGCAGCCCTGACAGGAGCTCCTACAATGAGCAGTTCTTC.

This clonotype was detected ten times or more. This sequence joins TRBV12-3 or TRBV12-4 and TRBJ1-3; D gene unclear. V lost 1 base, J lost 0 bases, and 7 bases lay in between. The CDR3 is made up of 15 amino acids. The CDR3 loop is CASSLEESSGNTIYF. In nucleotides, the CDR3 is TGTGCCAGCAGTTTAGAGGAAAGCTCTGGAAACACCATATATTTT.

The chain combines TRBV20-1 with TRBJ2-1; 12 bases match TRBD2. Trimming at V came to 0 bases and at J to 6 bases, leaving 3 bases not matched to a gene. This CDR3 is 15 amino acids long. Germline V gives CDR1 DFQATT, CDR2 SNEGSKA (reference sequence). CDR3 sequence: CSARELAGGSNEQFF. CDR3 DNA: TGCAGTGCTAGAGAACTAGCGGGAGGTAGCAATGAGCAGTTCTTC.

V gene TRBV10-3 combines with J gene TRBJ2-1, with D perhaps being TRBD1 or TRBD2 (6 bases each). Per germline, CDR1 ENHRY and CDR2 SYGVKD. CDR3 size: 13 residues. Between the trimmed V and J ends, which lost 10 bases and 3 bases, there was a span of 13 bases. The CDR3 DNA is TGTGCCACCGGAGGGGGAGACTACAATGAGCAGTTCTTC. Translation: CATGGGDYNEQFF.

V is TRBV4-1 and J is TRBJ1-6, with unresolved D. V gave up 6 bases and J gave up 0 bases, with 15 bases separating them. Germline V gene data show CDR1 as MGHRA and CDR2 as YSYEKL. The CDR3 is 17 amino acids. The DNA of the CDR3 is TGCGCCAGCAGTCTGGGCGGTCCGGGCTCCTATAATTCACCCCTCCACTTT. It yields the protein CASSLGGPGSYNSPLHF.

In its sample, this clonotype was seen a few times. This chain joins TRBV4-3 and TRBJ1-4; unclear D gene. V lost 1 base, J lost 8 bases, and 11 bases lay in between. The CDR3 sequence is 14 residues long. Per the germline V gene, CDR1 is LGHNA and CDR2 is YSLEER. Here the CDR3 DNA reads TGCGCCAGCAGCCAAGGGGGAGTGTCGGAAAAACTGTTTTTT. Encoded protein: CASSQGGVSEKLFF.

Remarks on this clonotype: A much larger clone sits a single nucleotide away, making a read error possible. The chain couples TRBV7-9 to TRBJ2-7; 9 nucleotides align to TRBD2. The length of the CDR3 is 18 residues. From germline, CDR1 is SEHNR and CDR2 FQNEAQ (reference sequence). CDR3 residues: CASSLARTSASSSYKQYF. In nucleotides, the CDR3 is TGTGCCAGCAGCTTAGCGCGGACTAGCGCATCGAGCTCCTACAAGCAGTACTTC. The full variable domain, its missing parts supplied by reference TRBV7-9 and TRBJ2-7, is DTGVSQNPRHKITKRGQNVTFRCDPISEHNRLYWYRQTLGQGPEFLTYFQNEAQLEKSRLLSDRFSAERPKGSFSTLEIQRTEQGDSAMYLCASSLARTSASSSYKQYFGPGTRLTVT.

The genes are TRBV7-2 and TRBJ1-4; D is possibly TRBD1 (5 bases). V gave up 1 base and J gave up 4 bases, with 19 bases separating them. The CDR3 runs 18 residues. Per the germline V gene, CDR1 is SGHTA and CDR2 is FQGNSA. The CDR3 reads CASSLGGILGTYNEKLFF. CDR3 sequence (DNA): TGTGCCAGCAGCTTAGGAGGAATTCTAGGGACTTATAATGAAAAACTGTTTTTT.

A few counts support this clonotype. V gene TRBV9 combines with J gene TRBJ2-6, with D perhaps given as TRBD1 or TRBD2 (6 bases each). The CDR3 covers 17 residues. The V and J ends lost 0 bases and 2 bases respectively, with 12 bases between them. CDR1 is SGDLS and CDR2 is YYNGEE in the germline V gene. For the CDR3, the DNA is TGTGCCAGCAGCGTAGCTCCAAGGGGGGCTGGGGCCAACGTCCTGACTTTC. It is translated as CASSVAPRGAGANVLTF.

This clonotype was seen at least ten times. This chain uses TRBV7-2 with TRBJ2-7; D gene uncertain. Trimming removed 4 bases at V and 2 bases at J, with 6 bases between. Germline V gene data show CDR1 as SGHTA and CDR2 as FQGNSA. CDR3 length equals 12 residues. The chain's CDR3 is CASSSQTYEQYF. CDR3 in DNA: TGTGCCAGCAGCTCCCAAACCTACGAGCAGTACTTC.

A few counts support this clonotype. The rearrangement uses TRBV4-3 and TRBJ2-1; possibly TRBD1 or TRBD2 for D (6 bases each). CDR3 length: 16 amino acids. With 0 bases removed from V and 7 bases from J, the gap between germline ends came to 16 bases. Per the germline V gene, CDR1 is LGHNA and CDR2 is YSLEER. CDR3 region: CASSQERSTGRNEQFF. The CDR3 region has the DNA TGCGCCAGCAGCCAAGAGAGGAGTACAGGGAGGAATGAGCAGTTCTTC.